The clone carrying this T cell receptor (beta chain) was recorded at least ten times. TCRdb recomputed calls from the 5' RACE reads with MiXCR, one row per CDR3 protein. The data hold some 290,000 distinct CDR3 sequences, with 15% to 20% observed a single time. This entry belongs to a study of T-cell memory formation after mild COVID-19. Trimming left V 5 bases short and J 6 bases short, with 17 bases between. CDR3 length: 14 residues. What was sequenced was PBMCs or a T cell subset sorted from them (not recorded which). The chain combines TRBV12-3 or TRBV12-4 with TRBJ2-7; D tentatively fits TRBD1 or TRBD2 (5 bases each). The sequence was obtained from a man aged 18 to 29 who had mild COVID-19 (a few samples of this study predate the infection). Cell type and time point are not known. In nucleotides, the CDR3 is TGTGCCAGCAGTCCTCCGGGACCCCTGTCCGAGCAGTACGTC. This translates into CASSPPGPLSEQYV.